This passage covers 30 T cell receptor beta chains from one sample sequenced in a study of shared clonotypes between healthy human individuals. Profiling relied on immunoSEQ multiplex PCR, and the TCRdb table lists in-frame clones only, not all of them. The sample has about 2.3 million clones, 80% to 95% seen once. The sequenced material came from naive CD4+ T cells from PBMCs. The subset denotes: CD45RA+ positively selected. The source of these receptors is a man between 18 and 35 years old in good health. Some clones in this sample may be carry-over from other donors' samples.

V is TRBV30 and J is TRBJ1-1, with D unclear. The CDR3 sequence is 12 residues long. V lost 2 bases and J lost 7, with 11 bases in between. Per the germline V gene, CDR1 is GTSNPN and CDR2 is SVGIG (reference sequence). The CDR3 DNA sequence: TGTGCCTGGAGTCCCGACGCTTATGAAGCTTTCTTT. Residues: CAWSPDAYEAFF.

This clone was recorded once. The V and J genes are TRBV6-6 and TRBJ1-5; D unclear. V shed 7 bases and J shed 3 bases, with 13 bases lying between them. Germline-derived CDR1 and CDR2 are MNHNY and SVGAGI (reference sequence). The CDR3 runs to 14 residues. The DNA of the CDR3 is TGTGCCAGCACTTTTGGGTTGTTCAATCAGCCCCAGCATTTT. It codes for CASTFGLFNQPQHF.

The chain has TRBV5-6 and TRBJ1-1; D unresolved. The germline gives CDR1 SGHDT, CDR2 YYEEEE. Trimming took 2 bases from V and 11 from J, leaving 19 bases between them. The CDR3 loop spans 14 amino acids. CDR3 DNA: TGTGCCAGCAGCTTTGGGCAGATGCTCGCATGGGCTTTCTTT. Translation gives CASSFGQMLAWAFF.

The chain has TRBV9 and TRBJ2-1, with D possibly being TRBD2 (5 bases). The germline V gene encodes CDR1 SGDLS and CDR2 YYNGEE. Trimming took off 4 bases at V and 5 bases at J, with 10 bases between the two ends. This CDR3 has 13 amino acids. The CDR3 DNA is TGTGCCAGCAGCTCCGGACTTAACAATGAGCAGTTCTTC. As protein: CASSSGLNNEQFF.

The chain combines TRBV5-1 with TRBJ2-7, with D possibly being TRBD2 (5 bases). There are 14 residues in the CDR3. CDR1 is SGHRS, CDR2 YFSETQ, per germline. Between the trimmed V and J ends, which lost 6 bases and 5 bases, there was a span of 18 bases. The CDR3 spells CASKGASVANEQYF. As DNA, the CDR3 is TGCGCCAGCAAGGGAGCGAGTGTAGCCAACGAGCAGTACTTC.

V is TRBV6-6 and J is TRBJ1-5; no clear D. V was clipped by 7 bases and J by 3 bases, with 7 bases between them. The CDR3 is 12 amino acids. Looked up from germline, CDR1 is MNHNY and CDR2 is SVGAGI (reference sequence). CDR3 DNA: TGTGCCAGCACGCGGGTCAATCAGCCCCAGCATTTT. It encodes CASTRVNQPQHF.

This sequence joins TRBV11-3 and TRBJ2-3; no clear D. In germline, CDR1 is SGHNT, CDR2 YENEEA. With 1 base removed from V and 2 bases from J, the gap between germline ends came to 10 bases. The CDR3 runs 15 residues. CDR3 amino acids: CASSLAATPTDTQYF. DNA for the CDR3: TGTGCCAGCAGCTTAGCAGCTACCCCCACAGATACGCAGTATTTT.

The chain uses TRBV28 and TRBJ1-2; 12 nucleotides line up with TRBD1. CDR1 is MDHEN, CDR2 SYDVKM, per germline. There are 18 residues in the CDR3. J gave up 6 bases and V 6 bases, and 17 bases lay outside the gene matches. DNA of the CDR3: TGTGCCAGCAGATCCTGGAGAGGGACAGGGGGCGCTGGTGATGGCTACACCTTC. This codes for CASRSWRGTGGAGDGYTF.

The chain joins TRBV2 to TRBJ2-5; D gene unclear. Trimming cost V 1 base and J 8 bases, with 8 bases left between them. Germline assignment: CDR1 SNHLY and CDR2 FYNNEI. The CDR3 spans 12 residues. The CDR3 spells CASSEGVRTQYF. The CDR3 nucleotides are TGTGCCAGCAGTGAAGGAGTTCGAACCCAGTACTTC.

The chain couples TRBV4-1 to TRBJ2-6; TRBD1 matches at 8 bases. This CDR3 is built from 18 residues. V shed 0 bases and J 3 bases; nucleotides not matched to a gene: 7. CDR1 MGHRA and CDR2 YSYEKL come from the germline V gene. The CDR3 bases are TGCGCCAGCAGCCAAGATAGCCAGGGGGCGGATGGGGCCAACGTCCTGACTTTC. Translated, it gives CASSQDSQGADGANVLTF.

This chain connects TRBV7-2 to TRBJ1-4; 10 positions match TRBD1. Germline V CDR1 and CDR2: SGHTA, FQGNSA. The CDR3 is 15 residues long. The junction had 8 bases not matched to a gene; V was cut back by 2 bases and J by 11 bases. The CDR3 coding sequence is TGTGCCAGCAGCTTAATGTCGGCGGGACAGGGGAAACTGTTTTTT. Amino acids: CASSLMSAGQGKLFF.

The gene calls are TRBV28 and TRBJ1-1; no definite D call. Per germline, CDR1 MDHEN and CDR2 SYDVKM. The CDR3 spans 15 residues. Trimming took 6 bases from V and 1 from J, leaving 15 bases between them. The CDR3 spells CASRHPFAGNTEAFF. Written as DNA, the CDR3 is TGTGCCAGCAGACATCCATTCGCCGGGAACACTGAAGCTTTCTTT.

V gene TRBV29-1 combines with J gene TRBJ1-2, with 10 bases matching TRBD1. Germline V gene sequence: CDR1 SQVTM, CDR2 ANQGSEA. The V segment lost 6 bases and the J segment 5 bases; nucleotides outside the gene matches: 6. This CDR3 is built from 13 residues. The CDR3 sequence is CSVGRQGAYGYTF. DNA for the CDR3: TGCAGCGTGGGAAGACAGGGGGCGTATGGCTACACCTTC.

The rearrangement links TRBV7-3 to TRBJ2-2; 13 bases agree with TRBD2. The CDR3 extends over 21 amino acids. Germline V CDR1 and CDR2: SGHTA, FQGTGA. V was pared by 5 bases and J by 2 bases, with 17 bases of the junction left unmatched. The CDR3: CASSKPRTSGSLLHNTGELFF. The CDR3 DNA reads TGTGCCAGCAGCAAACCAAGGACTAGCGGGAGTCTCTTACATAACACCGGGGAGCTGTTTTTT.

The chain is built from TRBV19 and TRBJ1-2; D is unclear. This CDR3 is 15 amino acids long. Between the trimmed V and J ends, which lost 3 bases and 2 bases, there was a span of 13 bases. The germline gives CDR1 LNHDA, CDR2 SQIVND (reference sequence). In DNA, the CDR3 is TGTGCCAGTAGTATGTCTGTCGGCAGCAACTATGGCTACACCTTC. Translated, it gives CASSMSVGSNYGYTF.

The chain is built from TRBV4-1 and TRBJ2-1; D remains unclear. The CDR3 has 13 residues. Per germline, CDR1 MGHRA and CDR2 YSYEKL. V was shortened by 3 bases and J by 8 bases, with 11 bases between the two germline ends. The CDR3 nucleotides are TGCGCCAGCAGCCACCCCTACCGGGATGAGCAGTTCTTC. Protein: CASSHPYRDEQFF.

This rearrangement joins TRBV9 to TRBJ2-3; maybe TRBD2 (5 bases). Trimming shortened V by 4 bases and J by 2 bases, and 14 bases separated the two germline ends. The CDR3 is made up of 15 amino acids. The V gene's germline CDR1 is SGDLS and CDR2 YYNGEE. CDR3 bases: TGTGCCAGCAGCTCACTGGCGGAGGCCACAGATACGCAGTATTTT. Translating gives CASSSLAEATDTQYF.

This sequence joins TRBV5-1 and TRBJ1-1; tentative D call: TRBD1 (5 bases). V lost 0 bases, J lost 1 base, and 10 bases lay in between. This CDR3 spans 15 amino acids. From germline, CDR1 is SGHRS and CDR2 YFSETQ. This CDR3 is CASSLAPDRNTEAFF. CDR3 coding DNA: TGCGCCAGCAGCTTGGCCCCAGACAGGAACACTGAAGCTTTCTTT.

DNA for the CDR3: TGTGCCAGTCACTCCAGGTCCTCTGGAAACACCATATATTTT. Its translation is CASHSRSSGNTIYF. The chain has TRBV19 and TRBJ1-3; D call uncertain. The V end was cut by 8 bases, the J end by 0 bases, with 11 bases between. The CDR3 is 14 amino acids. Germline CDR1 reads LNHDA; CDR2 reads SQIVND (reference sequence).

CDR3 protein: CATKPWEPTEAFF. The CDR3 region has the DNA TGTGCCACGAAACCCTGGGAACCCACTGAAGCTTTCTTT. The V and J genes are TRBV10-3 and TRBJ1-1, with D uncertain. CDR3 length: 13 residues. V gave up 10 bases and J gave up 4 bases, with 16 bases separating them. Germline V gives CDR1 ENHRY, CDR2 SYGVKD.

The chain joins TRBV6-1 to TRBJ1-1; D may be TRBD1 (6 bases). CDR3 length equals 16 residues. CDR1 and CDR2 (germline): MNHNS, SASEGT. Between the trimmed V and J ends, which lost 2 bases and 1 base, there was a span of 14 bases. In DNA, the CDR3 is TGTGCCAGCAGTGAATCCGTACAGGGAGGGAACACTGAAGCTTTCTTT. Translating gives CASSESVQGGNTEAFF.

The rearrangement joins TRBV19 to TRBJ2-1; D gene uncertain. CDR1 LNHDA and CDR2 SQIVND come from the germline V gene (reference sequence). This CDR3 is 15 amino acids long. The V and J ends lost 4 bases and 2 bases respectively, with 12 bases between them. The CDR3 loop reads CASSNVFAPYNEQFF. For the CDR3, the DNA is TGTGCCAGTAGTAACGTCTTTGCCCCCTACAATGAGCAGTTCTTC.

The chain uses TRBV28 and TRBJ1-5; possibly TRBD1 for D (6 bases). This CDR3 region has 15 residues. CDR1 MDHEN and CDR2 SYDVKM come from the germline V gene. The V end was cut by 4 bases, the J end by 2 bases, with 12 bases between. CDR3 sequence reads: CASSSGAGGNQPQHF. CDR3 bases: TGTGCCAGCAGTTCGGGGGCGGGGGGCAATCAGCCCCAGCATTTT.

Worth noting for this clone: Other DNA sequences in the same sample also yield this CDR3. The genes are TRBV5-1 and TRBJ1-3; no clear D gene. V was clipped by 0 bases and J by 2 bases, with 6 bases between them. The CDR3 spans 14 residues. Germline V lookup: CDR1 SGHRS, CDR2 YFSETQ. This CDR3 is CASSLAGPGNTIYF. CDR3 bases: TGCGCCAGCAGCTTGGCAGGCCCTGGAAACACCATATATTTT. The full variable domain, with the rest looked up from reference TRBV5-1 and TRBJ1-3, is KAGVTQTPRYLIKTRGQQVTLSCSPISGHRSVSWYQQTPGQGLQFLFEYFSETQRNKGNFPGRFSGRQFSNSRSEMNVSTLELGDSALYLCASSLAGPGNTIYFGEGSWLTVV.

On this clone: Other DNA sequences in the same sample also yield this CDR3. This chain joins TRBV25-1 and TRBJ2-1, with TRBD1 as a possible D gene (5 bases). V was clipped by 4 bases and J by 0 bases, with 13 bases between them. The CDR3 contains 16 residues. Germline V gives CDR1 MGHDK, CDR2 SYGVNS. CDR3 bases: TGTGCCAGCAGTGCGACGACAGCGAGCTCCTACAATGAGCAGTTCTTC. This encodes CASSATTASSYNEQFF.

The J gene is TRBJ2-5, the V gene TRBV5-1, with unresolved D. Germline CDR1 reads SGHRS; CDR2 reads YFSETQ. The CDR3 spans 13 residues. V lost 0 bases, J lost 5 bases, and 8 bases lay in between. CDR3 coding DNA: TGCGCCAGCAGCTTGGATGGGTCGGAGACCCAGTACTTC. Translated, it gives CASSLDGSETQYF.

The chain combines TRBV7-3 with TRBJ2-7, with D perhaps being TRBD1 or TRBD2 (6 bases each). The CDR3 consists of 16 residues. The germline V gene has CDR1 SGHTA and CDR2 FQGTGA. V lost 2 bases and J lost 2, with 16 bases in between. CDR3: CASSLVRGEQAYEQYF. Here the CDR3 DNA reads TGTGCCAGCAGCTTAGTGAGGGGGGAGCAGGCCTACGAGCAGTACTTC.

CDR3 DNA sequence: TGTGCCAGCAGCTTAATGAAGACCTACAATGAGCAGTTCTTC. This translates into CASSLMKTYNEQFF. This chain links TRBV7-2 with TRBJ2-1; D is uncertain. V lost 2 bases and J 2 bases, leaving 7 bases between the germline ends. The CDR3 is 14 residues long. Per the germline V gene, CDR1 is SGHTA and CDR2 is FQGNSA.

The rearrangement links TRBV6-4 to TRBJ2-3, with D tentatively TRBD1 (5 bases). Germline V gene data show CDR1 as MRHNA and CDR2 as SNTAGT. The CDR3 runs to 14 residues. V was pared by 2 bases and J by 4 bases, with 10 bases between. The CDR3 DNA sequence: TGTGCCAGCAGTGACCAGGGTATTCCAGATACGCAGTATTTT. Translating it yields CASSDQGIPDTQYF.

V is TRBV6-1 and J is TRBJ2-7; D is unresolved. Germline CDR1 is MNHNS and CDR2 is SASEGT. CDR3 length equals 10 residues. Between the trimmed V and J ends, which lost 5 bases and 7 bases, there was a span of 6 bases. CDR3 in DNA: TGTGCCAGCAGTTGGCGGGAGCAGTACTTC. Amino acids: CASSWREQYF.